This TCR beta chain was captured by sequencing in a study of cytotoxic CD8 clonotypes in ibrutinib-treated CLL. Study-level findings and limits: Clonality (at baseline) was higher than in age-matched healthy donors and tracked circulating CD8+ T-cell counts.

Sequencing used immunoSEQ multiplex PCR; TCRdb keeps in-frame clones, though not all of them. Among 300,000 to 400,000 clones listed, roughly two thirds were seen once. Notes on this clone: The antigen is undetermined.

Libraries of TCR beta were made from about 2.2 micrograms of genomic DNA that came from cryopreserved PBMCs. The sequence was obtained from a human donor with chronic lymphocytic leukemia. Sequenced material: PBMCs, taken after 36 months of ibrutinib treatment.

CDR3 sequence: CASSLSAGGTEAFF. CDR3 DNA sequence: TGTGCCAGCAGCTTATCGGCAGGGGGCACTGAAGCTTTCTTT. The J gene is TRBJ1-1, the V gene TRBV7-2, with 7 bases that match TRBD1. The CDR3 length is 14 residues. Germline V CDR1 and CDR2: SGHTA, FQGNSA. After removal of 2 bases from V and 4 bases from J, the junction contained 4 bases not matched to a gene. Looking up the rest from reference TRBV7-2 and TRBJ1-1 gives the full variable domain: GAGVSQSPSNKVTEKGKDVELRCDPISGHTALYWYRQSLGQGLEFLIYFQGNSAPDKSGLPSDRFSAERTGGSVSTLTIQRTQQEDSAVYLCASSLSAGGTEAFFGQGTRLTVV.